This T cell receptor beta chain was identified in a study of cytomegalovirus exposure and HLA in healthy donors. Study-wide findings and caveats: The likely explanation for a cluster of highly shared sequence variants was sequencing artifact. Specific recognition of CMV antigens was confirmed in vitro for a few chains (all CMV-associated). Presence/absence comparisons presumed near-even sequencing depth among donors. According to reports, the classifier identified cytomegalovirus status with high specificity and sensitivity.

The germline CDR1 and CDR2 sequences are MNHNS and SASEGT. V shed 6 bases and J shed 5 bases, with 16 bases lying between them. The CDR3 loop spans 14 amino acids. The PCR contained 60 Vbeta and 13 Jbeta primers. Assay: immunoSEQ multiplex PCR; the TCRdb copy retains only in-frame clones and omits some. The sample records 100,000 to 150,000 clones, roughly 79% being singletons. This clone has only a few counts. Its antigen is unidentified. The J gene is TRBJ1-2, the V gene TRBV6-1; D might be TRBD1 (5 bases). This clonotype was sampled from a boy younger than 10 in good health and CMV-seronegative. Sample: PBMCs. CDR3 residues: CASSKGQFSYGYTF. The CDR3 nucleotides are TGTGCCAGCAGCAAGGGGCAATTTTCTTATGGCTACACCTTC.